Detailed here is one T cell receptor (beta chain). The antigen is not known. The CDR3 is made up of 14 amino acids. This sample was included in a study of identical twins. Study-level findings and limits: Out-of-frame alpha sequences shared by twins showed excess low generation probability. Monozygotic twin pairs showed more out-of-frame TCR alpha sharing than models estimated.

MiXCR, applied by TCRdb to the 5' RACE reads, yields one record per CDR3 protein. The table lists 1,800,000 or so distinct CDR3 sequences, under 35% of them singletons, with more than 0.25% in the top ten. The TCR was taken from a newborn girl in good health. The V gene is TRBV12-3 or TRBV12-4, the J gene TRBJ2-7; 7 positions match TRBD2. The J call is in doubt because the DNA end fits TRBJ2-5 better. Sample: cord blood. The CDR3 DNA sequence: TGTGCCAGCAGTGGACTAGGCAGTTGGGAGACCCAGTACTTC. It specifies CASSGLGSWETQYF.